These 28 T cell receptor beta chains came from one sample sequenced in a study of T cells in Graves' hyperthyroidism and ophthalmopathy. RNA transcripts provided the source from which TCR beta CDR3 regions were amplified. TCR CDR3 regions were first amplified by RT-PCR with HTBI primers. Using its own MiXCR run on the multiplex PCR reads, TCRdb lists one record per CDR3 protein. This sample has about 250,000 distinct CDR3 sequences; around 15% occur once, and the top ten carry about 30%. Sequenced input: blood. The receptors originated from a woman aged 45-65 years with Graves' hyperthyroidism that later progressed to Graves' ophthalmopathy.

The sample holds a few counts of this clonotype. One end of the junction varies from germline; a read error may be responsible. The rearrangement joins TRBV2 to TRBJ2-3; TRBD1 matches 8 bases. Germline V gene lookup returns CDR1 SNHLY and CDR2 FYNNEI. The CDR3 runs to 14 residues. CDR3 region: CASSDNRGSDTQYF. In nucleotides, the CDR3 is TGCGCCAGCAGTGATAACAGGGGGTCAGATACGCAGTATTTT.

The table lists this clonotype with many counts. The V gene is TRBV5-1, the J gene TRBJ2-5; the match to TRBD2 covers 9 bases. The germline CDR1 and CDR2 sequences are SGHRS and YFSETQ. J was trimmed by 1 base and V by 4 bases; bases with no gene match: 2. There are 14 residues in the CDR3. CDR3 amino acids: CASSAGGAQETQYF. The CDR3 DNA is TGCGCCAGCAGCGCGGGGGGGGCCCAAGAGACCCAGTACTTC.

This clonotype has just a few counts. The chain links TRBV7-3 to TRBJ1-6, with D possibly being TRBD1 (5 bases). The CDR3 has 15 amino acids. Germline values: CDR1 SGHTA, CDR2 FQGTGA. Trimming shortened V by 6 bases and J by 9 bases, and 18 bases separated the two germline ends. CDR3 DNA sequence: TGTGCCAGCAGGGGGGTGTTATCCGGGACTTCACCCCTCCACTTT. Protein product: CASRGVLSGTSPLHF. The full variable domain, rest sourced from reference TRBV7-3 and TRBJ1-6, is GAGVSQTPSNKVTEKGKYVELRCDPISGHTALYWYRQSLGQGPEFLIYFQGTGAADDSGLPNDRFFAVRPEGSVSTLKIQRTERGDSAVYLCASRGVLSGTSPLHFGNGTRLTVT.

Many counts were recorded for this clonotype. The chain uses TRBV6-2 or TRBV6-3 and TRBJ2-5, with D unclear. V lost 0 bases and J lost 1, with 12 bases in between. In germline, CDR1 is MNHEY, CDR2 SVGEGT. CDR3 length equals 16 residues. DNA for the CDR3: TGTGCCAGCAGTTACTCCATACAGCGCTTCCAAGAGACCCAGTACTTC. Translating it yields CASSYSIQRFQETQYF.

J is TRBJ2-5 and V is TRBV18; TRBD1 matches 7 bases. Germline-derived CDR1 and CDR2 are KGHSH and LQKENI. The CDR3 consists of 17 residues. V shed 0 bases, J shed 2 bases, and the junction held 9 bases outside the gene matches. CDR3 bases: TGTGCCAGCTCACCACCGGGCAGGGGGAGAAGACAAGAGACCCAGTACTTC. It codes for CASSPPGRGRRQETQYF.

This clonotype was observed a handful of times. This chain links TRBV12-3 or TRBV12-4 with TRBJ1-5; D remains ambiguous. The CDR3 is made up of 13 amino acids. V shed 11 bases and J shed 0 bases, with 11 bases lying between them. CDR3 sequence reads: CAGAPYSNQPQHF. The CDR3 DNA reads as TGTGCCGGCGCCCCTTATAGCAATCAGCCCCAGCATTTT.

This clonotype showed up many times. The chain is built from TRBV28 and TRBJ2-3; TRBD1 matches at 8 bases. J gave up 2 bases and V 5 bases, and 9 bases lay outside the gene matches. Germline CDR1 reads MDHEN; CDR2 reads SYDVKM. The CDR3 contains 16 residues. This CDR3 reads CASSLDRGYFTDTQYF. DNA of the CDR3: TGTGCCAGCAGTCTAGACAGGGGATATTTCACAGATACGCAGTATTTT. The full variable domain, in which reference TRBV28 and TRBJ2-3 provide the parts outside the CDR3, is DVKVTQSSRYLVKRTGEKVFLECVQDMDHENMFWYRQDPGLGLRLIYFSYDVKMKEKGDIPEGYSVSREKKERFSLILESASTNQTSMYLCASSLDRGYFTDTQYFGPGTRLTVL.

This clonotype was detected ten times or more. The chain couples TRBV2 to TRBJ2-1; 8 bases align to TRBD2. The length of the CDR3 is 17 residues. The trim removed 4 bases at V and 4 bases at J, leaving 12 bases unmatched. Germline V lookup: CDR1 SNHLY, CDR2 FYNNEI. The CDR3 bases are TGTGCCAGCAGTGTAGGGAGTGGCGGGAGGATGTACAATGAGCAGTTCTTC. This translates into CASSVGSGGRMYNEQFF.

Points on this clonotype: Being one base from a much bigger clone, this may be a read error. The V and J genes are TRBV20-1 and TRBJ2-5; D is uncertain. The CDR3 runs 12 residues. Germline loops: CDR1 DFQATT, CDR2 SNEGSKA (reference sequence). In DNA, the CDR3 is TGCAGTGCTAGAGATCTCGCCTCCTTCTTGAACTTC. Translation gives CSARDLASFLNF.

The chain uses TRBV20-1 and TRBJ2-2; D remains ambiguous. CDR1 is DFQATT, CDR2 SNEGSKA, per germline (reference sequence). Trimming shortened V by 1 base and J by 6 bases, and 3 bases separated the two germline ends. The CDR3 contains 11 residues. The CDR3 DNA reads TGCAGTGCTAGAGCCCCCGGGGAGCTGTTTTTT. Its protein is CSARAPGELFF.

In its sample, this clonotype was seen many times. The chain joins TRBV20-1 to TRBJ2-5; no clear D. The CDR3 loop spans 12 amino acids. Germline V gene lookup returns CDR1 DFQATT and CDR2 SNEGSKA (reference sequence). V lost 0 bases and J 4 bases, leaving 6 bases between the germline ends. The DNA for the CDR3 is TGCAGTGCTAGAGAATGGGGAGAGACCCAGTACTTC. The encoded protein is CSAREWGETQYF.

This clonotype was picked up many times. The chain links TRBV18 to TRBJ2-7; D gene uncertain. Trimming removed 2 bases at V and 6 bases at J, with 14 bases between. Germline V gene sequence: CDR1 KGHSH, CDR2 LQKENI. The CDR3 totals 14 residues. The CDR3 sequence is CASSPAGSPGEQYF. The DNA for the CDR3 is TGTGCCAGCTCACCAGCAGGTAGCCCGGGCGAGCAGTACTTC.

This clonotype came up many times. This chain connects TRBV24-1 to TRBJ2-3; 7 bases align to TRBD2. The germline V gene encodes CDR1 KGHDR and CDR2 SFDVKD. The CDR3 is 15 amino acids. Germline trimming cut 0 bases from V and 9 bases from J; bases unmatched to any gene: 8. The CDR3: CATSDLTGGPPTQYF. The CDR3 DNA follows: TGTGCCACCAGTGATTTGACGGGAGGACCGCCCACGCAGTATTTT.

This clonotype was counted at least ten times. This rearrangement joins TRBV18 to TRBJ1-5; 7 bases match TRBD1. V was pared by 5 bases and J by 3 bases, with 7 bases of the junction left unmatched. Germline assignment: CDR1 KGHSH and CDR2 LQKENI. The CDR3 is made up of 15 amino acids. For the CDR3, the DNA is TGTGCCAGCTCAGCCCCAGGGGGTCACAATCAGCCCCAGCATTTT. Its translation is CASSAPGGHNQPQHF.

In its sample, this clonotype was seen many times. This rearrangement joins TRBV12-5 to TRBJ2-2; D call uncertain. V dropped 0 bases and J dropped 3 bases, with 14 bases sitting between them. The CDR3 runs to 17 residues. Per the germline V gene, CDR1 is LGHNT and CDR2 is FRNRAP. The CDR3 DNA reads as TGTGCTAGTGGTTTGGTACTCTCCCGACGGGACACCGGGGAGCTGTTTTTT. It translates to CASGLVLSRRDTGELFF.

The chain carries TRBV14 and TRBJ1-1; TRBD1 agrees at 7 bases. Germline V gene lookup returns CDR1 SGHDN and CDR2 FVKESK. V trimming: 1 base; J trimming: 1 base; junction bases outside the gene matches: 6. This CDR3 has 16 residues. In DNA form, the CDR3 reads TGTGCCAGCAGCCAAGCTTTTTCAGGGGGGAACACTGAAGCTTTCTTT. Translating it yields CASSQAFSGGNTEAFF.

This clonotype was detected ten times or more. The chain is built from TRBV12-3 or TRBV12-4 and TRBJ2-1; 10 positions agree with TRBD2. This CDR3 is 14 amino acids long. V trimming: 1 base; J trimming: 8 bases; junction bases outside the gene matches: 2. Here the CDR3 DNA reads TGTGCCAGCAGTTTAGAGCTAGCGGGAGATGAGCAGTTCTTC. Translating gives CASSLELAGDEQFF.

This clonotype has at least ten counts. The chain is built from TRBV2 and TRBJ2-1; 15 nucleotides match TRBD2. The V and J ends lost 4 bases and 4 bases, in that order; junction bases with no gene match: 8. The CDR3 covers 18 residues. The germline V gene encodes CDR1 SNHLY and CDR2 FYNNEI. CDR3 sequence (DNA): TGTGCCAGCAGTGCCGGGACTAGCGGGAGGACGCGTTACAATGAGCAGTTCTTC. Amino acid sequence: CASSAGTSGRTRYNEQFF.

The chain carries TRBV11-2 and TRBJ2-2; perhaps TRBD1 as D (5 bases). Germline-derived CDR1 and CDR2 are SGHAT and FQNNGV. Trimming cost V 3 bases and J 6 bases, with 11 bases left between them. The CDR3 covers 14 residues. The CDR3 DNA is TGTGCCAGCAGCTTTCCGACAGTCCCCGGGGAGCTGTTTTTT. As protein: CASSFPTVPGELFF.

This clonotype appeared many times. The rearrangement links TRBV12-3 or TRBV12-4 to TRBJ2-5; D is unclear. This CDR3 comprises 12 residues. The V gene lost 4 bases and the J gene lost 5 bases, with 8 bases spanning the gap. CDR3 DNA: TGTGCCAGCAGTTGGTCTGAGGAGACCCAGTACTTC. Amino acid sequence: CASSWSEETQYF.

This clonotype was counted only a few times. This chain connects TRBV12-3 or TRBV12-4 to TRBJ1-4; 7 bases align to TRBD1. With 4 bases clipped from V and 5 bases from J, the junction kept 4 bases outside the gene matches. This CDR3 spans 14 amino acids. CDR3 residues: CASSSAGQNEKLFF. The CDR3 region has the DNA TGTGCCAGCAGTTCAGCGGGACAGAATGAAAAACTGTTTTTT.

This clonotype was seen at least ten times. The chain carries TRBV20-1 and TRBJ1-4; 10 bases are a match to TRBD1. Germline V gene lookup returns CDR1 DFQATT and CDR2 SNEGSKA (reference sequence). The J segment lost 3 bases and the V segment lost 3 bases, leaving 7 bases of the junction unmatched. This CDR3 has 16 residues. Here the CDR3 DNA reads TGCAGTGCTAGGAGGGACAGGGGTGCTGCTAATGAAAAACTGTTTTTT. Translation gives CSARRDRGAANEKLFF.

This clonotype was detected ten times or more. The gene calls are TRBV3-1 and TRBJ2-7; D remains ambiguous. Germline CDR1 reads LGHDT; CDR2 reads YNNKEL (reference sequence). Trimming stripped 2 bases from V and 2 bases from J, with 13 bases between. The CDR3 spans 15 residues. The CDR3 DNA reads TGTGCCAGCAGCCAATTCAGGTTACGTGCCTACGAGCAGTACTTC. It translates to CASSQFRLRAYEQYF.

This clonotype was counted a few times. The genes are TRBV20-1 and TRBJ2-3, with D hard to call. Germline assignment: CDR1 DFQATT and CDR2 SNEGSKA (reference sequence). The ends were cut back, 2 bases at V and 4 bases at J, with 13 bases in the middle. The CDR3 length is 14 residues. As DNA, the CDR3 is TGCAGTGCTAGACCCCCCCTGGCGGCAGATACGCAGTATTTT. The encoded protein is CSARPPLAADTQYF.

There are a few counts of this clonotype. This chain connects TRBV19 to TRBJ2-7; D perhaps matches TRBD2 (5 bases). Trimming pared 3 bases from V and 0 bases from J, leaving 12 bases between. Germline lookup yields CDR1 LNHDA and CDR2 SQIVND (reference sequence). The length of the CDR3 is 15 residues. The CDR3 DNA follows: TGTGCCAGTAGTATTGGGAGACACCTCTCCTACGAGCAGTACTTC. This sequence encodes CASSIGRHLSYEQYF. The full variable domain, its missing parts supplied by reference TRBV19 and TRBJ2-7, is DGGITQSPKYLFRKEGQNVTLSCEQNLNHDAMYWYRQDPGQGLRLIYYSQIVNDFQKGDIAEGYSVSREKKESFPLTVTSAQKNPTAFYLCASSIGRHLSYEQYFGPGTRLTVT.

This rearrangement joins TRBV20-1 to TRBJ2-1, with 10 nucleotides matching TRBD2. Germline V gene data show CDR1 as DFQATT and CDR2 as SNEGSKA (reference sequence). V gave up 0 bases and J gave up 15 bases; unmatched junction bases: 5. This CDR3 region has 12 residues. CDR3 residues: CSAREGTSARFF. The CDR3 nucleotides are TGCAGTGCTAGAGAGGGGACTAGCGCGCGGTTCTTC.

This clonotype appeared many times. The rearrangement links TRBV7-9 to TRBJ2-3, with 9 bases that match TRBD1. Germline V gives CDR1 SEHNR, CDR2 FQNEAQ (reference sequence). The J segment lost 5 bases and the V segment lost 3 bases, leaving 6 bases of the junction unmatched. The CDR3 extends over 15 amino acids. The CDR3 DNA follows: TGTGCCAGCAGCTTCACAGGGGGCAGTATAGATACGCAGTATTTT. Translation: CASSFTGGSIDTQYF.

The rearrangement uses TRBV6-1 and TRBJ2-5; D ambiguous. The V gene's germline CDR1 is MNHNS and CDR2 SASEGT. The CDR3 totals 13 residues. With 4 bases removed from V and 3 bases from J, the gap between germline ends came to 9 bases. CDR3 in DNA: TGTGCCAGCAGTGGGGTAGCAAAAGAGACCCAGTACTTC. The encoded protein is CASSGVAKETQYF.